The T cell receptor (beta chain) described here comes from a study of blood T cell repertoires in COVID-19. Study background: Specimens from acute and convalescent COVID-19 originated in the United States, Italy and Spain.

Profiled with immunoSEQ multiplex PCR; TCRdb holds only in-frame clones, not every one. There are around 110,000 clones in the sample; 90% occur only once, and roughly 1.9% lies in the top ten. Germline-derived CDR1 and CDR2 are GTSNPN and SVGIG (reference sequence). The length of the CDR3 is 12 residues. Trimming removed 5 bases from V and 3 bases from J, with 10 bases in between. This TCR came from a human donor with active COVID-19. The donor label of this sample is uncertain. The V call is TRBV30, the J call TRBJ1-1; a possible D gene is TRBD1 (6 bases). Sequencing used peripheral blood. This CDR3 reads CAWDDRYTEAFF. DNA for the CDR3: TGTGCCTGGGATGACAGGTACACTGAAGCTTTCTTT.